These 28 T cell receptor beta chains were all obtained from the same sample, sequenced in a study of T cell changes during pregnancy in multiple sclerosis (dated by TCRdb to the late 2010s). The library was built by means of the immunoSEQ multiplex PCR assay. TCRdb carries this immuneACCESS record with in-frame sequences only. Its versions omit some clonotypes, under half of them owing to an unresolved V gene in the studies checked, with the rest unexplained. Recorded for this sample are about 70,000 clones; around 90% of them occurred a single time. The ten largest account for over 1% of the sample. This specimen was peripheral blood, taken in the third trimester of pregnancy. The origin of the receptors is a female donor with multiple sclerosis, enrolled in a pregnancy study.

The gene calls are TRBV29-1 and TRBJ2-5; 14 bases match TRBD2. The germline gives CDR1 SQVTM, CDR2 ANQGSEA. The CDR3 consists of 14 residues. Trimming took 6 bases from V and 5 from J; bases not matched to a gene: 5. CDR3 in amino acids: CSVTGLAGDETQYF. The CDR3 DNA follows: TGCAGCGTCACGGGACTAGCGGGAGACGAGACCCAGTACTTC. Looking up the rest from reference TRBV29-1 and TRBJ2-5 gives the full variable domain: SAVISQKPSRDICQRGTSLTIQCQVDSQVTMMFWYRQQPGQSLTLIATANQGSEATYESGFVIDKFPISRPNLTFSTLTVSNMSPEDSSIYLCSVTGLAGDETQYFGPGTRLLVL.

The chain carries TRBV18 and TRBJ1-4, with unresolved D. CDR3 length equals 12 residues. Germline V gene data show CDR1 as KGHSH and CDR2 as LQKENI. The V and J ends lost 3 bases and 13 bases respectively, with 12 bases between them. CDR3 DNA: TGTGCCAGCTCACCCGATCCACCGGGACTGTTTTTT. Translation gives CASSPDPPGLFF.

V usage is TRBV18 and J usage is TRBJ1-1; unclear D gene. Germline loops: CDR1 KGHSH, CDR2 LQKENI. The CDR3 spans 13 residues. Trimming left V 2 bases short and J 3 bases short, with 7 bases between. DNA of the CDR3: TGTGCCAGCTCACCAGTACAGTACACTGAAGCTTTCTTT. Residues: CASSPVQYTEAFF.

The chain has TRBV18 and TRBJ2-5; D gene uncertain. Per the germline V gene, CDR1 is KGHSH and CDR2 is LQKENI. The CDR3 has 11 amino acids. With 9 bases removed from V and 1 base from J, the gap between germline ends came to 6 bases. The DNA for the CDR3 is TGTGCCAGTATTTTCCAAGAGACCCAGTACTTC. Translated: CASIFQETQYF.

The chain joins TRBV7-3 to TRBJ2-7; the match to TRBD2 covers 7 bases. The length of the CDR3 is 15 residues. The germline V gene encodes CDR1 SGHTA and CDR2 FQGTGA. Losses at the gene ends were 5 bases for V and 2 bases for J; bases not matched to a gene: 9. The CDR3: CASSTATGTTYEQYF. The CDR3, as DNA: TGTGCCAGCAGCACTGCGACCGGGACTACCTACGAGCAGTACTTC.

The genes are TRBV5-4 and TRBJ2-1; D perhaps matches TRBD1 (5 bases). Deletions cut 4 bases from V and 8 bases from J, with 7 bases between. The CDR3 consists of 11 residues. CDR1 SGHNT and CDR2 YYREEE come from the germline V gene (reference sequence). CDR3 protein: CASSRGYEQFF. The CDR3, as DNA: TGTGCCAGCAGCAGGGGTTATGAGCAGTTCTTC.

The chain employs TRBV9 and TRBJ2-1; TRBD2 agrees at 9 bases. V trimming: 0 bases; J trimming: 0 bases; junction bases outside the gene matches: 1. CDR3 length: 16 residues. Looked up from germline, CDR1 is SGDLS and CDR2 is YYNGEE. The CDR3 DNA is TGTGCCAGCAGCGTAGAACTAGCGGGCTCCTACAATGAGCAGTTCTTC. As protein: CASSVELAGSYNEQFF.

The V and J genes are TRBV28 and TRBJ2-1; 7 positions match TRBD1. Germline V lookup: CDR1 MDHEN, CDR2 SYDVKM. V was pared by 7 bases and J by 2 bases, with 14 bases of the junction left unmatched. The CDR3 has 17 amino acids. CDR3 coding DNA: TGTGCCAGCAATGCCCTCAACAGGGGTCGTACCTACAATGAGCAGTTCTTC. The encoded protein is CASNALNRGRTYNEQFF.

The chain is built from TRBV6-1 and TRBJ2-3; TRBD1 matches 8 bases. CDR3 length: 14 amino acids. Germline CDR1 and CDR2: MNHNS and SASEGT. With 2 bases clipped from V and 9 bases from J, the junction kept 7 bases outside the gene matches. CDR3 region: CASSEIGQGGTQYF. As DNA, the CDR3 is TGTGCCAGCAGTGAAATCGGACAGGGTGGGACGCAGTATTTT.

This clone was counted a single time. This chain joins TRBV7-9 and TRBJ2-7; D is undetermined. The CDR3 extends over 13 amino acids. V was clipped by 0 bases and J by 2 bases, with 5 bases between them. The germline gives CDR1 SEHNR, CDR2 FQNEAQ (reference sequence). The CDR3 reads CASSLAAAYEQYF. The CDR3 nucleotides are TGTGCCAGCAGCTTAGCGGCCGCCTACGAGCAGTACTTC.

CDR3 sequence (DNA): TGTGCCAGCAGCTTAGGTAGCGGGAGCACAGATACGCAGTATTTT. This encodes CASSLGSGSTDTQYF. V and J are TRBV7-9 and TRBJ2-3; 7 positions match TRBD2. In germline, CDR1 is SEHNR, CDR2 FQNEAQ (reference sequence). The ends lost 1 base at V and 0 bases at J; junction bases unmatched: 1. The CDR3 loop spans 15 amino acids.

The chain uses TRBV10-3 and TRBJ1-4; 10 nucleotides agree with TRBD1. Germline V gene data show CDR1 as ENHRY and CDR2 as SYGVKD. V lost 2 bases and J lost 4; bases outside the gene matches: 7. There are 17 residues in the CDR3. In DNA form, the CDR3 reads TGTGCCATCAGTGAGGAGGGACAGGGGACCCTTAATGAAAAACTGTTTTTT. Its translation is CAISEEGQGTLNEKLFF.

The rearrangement uses TRBV7-9 and TRBJ1-1; the D gene is possibly TRBD1 (5 bases). Trimming took 0 bases from V and 9 from J, leaving 11 bases between them. This CDR3 region has 13 residues. Germline V gene sequence: CDR1 SEHNR, CDR2 FQNEAQ (reference sequence). The CDR3 spells CASSLAGGGKAFF. The CDR3 DNA reads as TGTGCCAGCAGCTTAGCGGGGGGGGGTAAAGCTTTCTTT.

CDR3 amino acids: CASSQVGLARNEQFF. The DNA of the CDR3 is TGCGCCAGCAGCCAAGTCGGGCTAGCCCGAAATGAGCAGTTCTTC. The chain links TRBV4-1 to TRBJ2-1, with a possible D match to TRBD2 (5 bases). The germline V and J ends were trimmed by 1 base and 7 bases, with 14 bases remaining between them. CDR3 length: 15 residues. Germline-derived CDR1 and CDR2 are MGHRA and YSYEKL.

The rearrangement joins TRBV7-2 to TRBJ2-2; D may be TRBD2 (6 bases). Trimming left V 4 bases short and J 0 bases short, with 9 bases between. CDR3 length: 15 residues. CDR1 SGHTA and CDR2 FQGNSA come from the germline V gene. As DNA, the CDR3 is TGTGCCAGCAGCTCGGGACTGGCGAACACCGGGGAGCTGTTTTTT. It specifies CASSSGLANTGELFF.

The gene calls are TRBV27 and TRBJ2-1, with D perhaps matching TRBD2 (6 bases). This CDR3 comprises 15 residues. The V gene's germline CDR1 is MNHEY and CDR2 SMNVEV (reference sequence). Trimming shortened V by 8 bases and J by 1 base, and 15 bases separated the two germline ends. CDR3 residues: CASGSGSGSYNEQFF. The CDR3 DNA is TGTGCCAGCGGTAGTGGTAGCGGATCCTACAATGAGCAGTTCTTC.

This clone has only one observation. This chain connects TRBV7-6 to TRBJ2-2; 7 bases match TRBD2. Germline CDR1 and CDR2: SGHVS and FNYEAQ. V shed 5 bases, J shed 4 bases, and the junction held 13 bases outside the gene matches. This CDR3 comprises 17 residues. The CDR3 is CASSPYAGLVGTGELFF. As DNA, the CDR3 is TGTGCCAGCAGCCCTTACGCCGGACTAGTGGGCACCGGGGAGCTGTTTTTT.

CDR3 protein: CASSPGWTEQYF. As DNA, the CDR3 is TGTGCCAGCTCACCGGGATGGACAGAGCAGTACTTC. The rearrangement joins TRBV18 to TRBJ2-7; D might be TRBD1 (5 bases). The CDR3 has 12 amino acids. V lost 3 bases, J lost 7 bases, and 10 bases lay in between. The germline gives CDR1 KGHSH, CDR2 LQKENI.

This clone was seen only once. The chain is built from TRBV19 and TRBJ2-1, with D perhaps matching TRBD1 (6 bases). V lost 0 bases and J 7 bases, leaving 13 bases between the germline ends. There are 15 residues in the CDR3. Per germline, CDR1 LNHDA and CDR2 SQIVND (reference sequence). In DNA form, the CDR3 reads TGTGCCAGTAGTATAGACCCCTCAGGGGCAAATGAGCAGTTCTTC. It encodes CASSIDPSGANEQFF.

The genes are TRBV7-8 and TRBJ1-1, with 12 bases fitting TRBD1. With 0 bases clipped from V and 5 bases from J, the junction kept 10 bases outside the gene matches. The germline V gene encodes CDR1 SGHVS and CDR2 FQNEAQ. This CDR3 is built from 18 residues. Here the CDR3 DNA reads TGTGCCAGCAGCTTAGCCGGGACAGGGGGCCGAGAGGGTACTGAAGCTTTCTTT. Residues: CASSLAGTGGREGTEAFF.

Only a few counts were recorded for this clone. The chain employs TRBV7-2 and TRBJ1-1, with 7 bases fitting TRBD1. The CDR3 is 15 residues long. CDR1 and CDR2 (germline): SGHTA, FQGNSA. V was clipped by 4 bases and J by 0 bases; unmatched bases: 5. The CDR3 nucleotides read TGTGCCAGCAGCTACTCACAGGGGATGAACACTGAAGCTTTCTTT. Protein sequence: CASSYSQGMNTEAFF. The full variable domain, completed using reference TRBV7-2 and TRBJ1-1, is GAGVSQSPSNKVTEKGKDVELRCDPISGHTALYWYRQSLGQGLEFLIYFQGNSAPDKSGLPSDRFSAERTGGSVSTLTIQRTQQEDSAVYLCASSYSQGMNTEAFFGQGTRLTVV.

This sequence joins TRBV29-1 and TRBJ2-1; 9 nucleotides line up with TRBD2. The V and J ends lost 4 bases and 8 bases, in that order; junction bases with no gene match: 3. CDR1 is SQVTM and CDR2 is ANQGSEA in the germline V gene. The CDR3 covers 12 residues. The CDR3 bases are TGCAGCGTTGCCCCTAGCGGGGATGAGCAGTTCTTC. Amino acid sequence: CSVAPSGDEQFF.

The chain combines TRBV7-2 with TRBJ2-1, with 14 positions matching TRBD2. Germline CDR1 SGHTA, CDR2 FQGNSA. The CDR3 has 19 amino acids. V was pared by 4 bases and J by 6 bases, with 14 bases of the junction left unmatched. The chain's CDR3 is CASSSDRGPTSGRANEQFF. CDR3 in DNA: TGTGCCAGCAGCTCGGACAGGGGCCCGACTAGCGGGAGGGCCAATGAGCAGTTCTTC.

The chain links TRBV2 to TRBJ1-3; a weak D match, TRBD1 (6 bases). Per germline, CDR1 SNHLY and CDR2 FYNNEI. This CDR3 has 13 amino acids. The V and J ends lost 7 bases and 3 bases respectively, with 10 bases between them. The CDR3 spells CASIRDIGNTIYF. The CDR3 region has the DNA TGTGCCAGCATCCGGGACATTGGAAACACCATATATTTT.

This chain connects TRBV5-1 to TRBJ2-1; 7 bases agree with TRBD2. Germline CDR1 SGHRS, CDR2 YFSETQ. Losses at the gene ends were 2 bases for V and 0 bases for J; bases not matched to a gene: 5. The CDR3 is 16 amino acids. CDR3 amino acids: CASSFQLAASYNEQFF. The CDR3 DNA reads as TGCGCCAGCAGCTTTCAGCTAGCGGCCTCCTACAATGAGCAGTTCTTC.

The CDR3 protein is CSVEDLGDGYTF. In DNA, the CDR3 is TGCAGCGTTGAAGATCTCGGGGATGGCTACACCTTC. This chain links TRBV29-1 with TRBJ1-2; D not certain. This CDR3 comprises 12 residues. V was clipped by 0 bases and J by 6 bases, with 8 bases between them. CDR1 is SQVTM and CDR2 is ANQGSEA in the germline V gene.

V gene TRBV5-1 combines with J gene TRBJ1-2; tentative D call: TRBD1 (5 bases). V lost 0 bases to trimming and J lost 5 bases, with 14 bases between them. Germline V gene lookup returns CDR1 SGHRS and CDR2 YFSETQ. The CDR3 covers 15 residues. Written as DNA, the CDR3 is TGCGCCAGCAGCTTGGCTACAGGTAAAGGGTATGGCTACACCTTC. Amino acid sequence: CASSLATGKGYGYTF. Full variable domain (remainder filled in from reference TRBV5-1 and TRBJ1-2): KAGVTQTPRYLIKTRGQQVTLSCSPISGHRSVSWYQQTPGQGLQFLFEYFSETQRNKGNFPGRFSGRQFSNSRSEMNVSTLELGDSALYLCASSLATGKGYGYTFGSGTRLTVV.

This chain joins TRBV6-1 and TRBJ2-3; 8 bases are shared with TRBD2. The CDR3 totals 13 residues. The germline V gene has CDR1 MNHNS and CDR2 SASEGT. Unmatched junction bases numbered 7, after V lost 0 bases and J lost 14 bases. Here the CDR3 reads CASSEASGTRAYF. In DNA form, the CDR3 reads TGTGCCAGCAGTGAAGCATCCGGGACTAGGGCGTATTTT.